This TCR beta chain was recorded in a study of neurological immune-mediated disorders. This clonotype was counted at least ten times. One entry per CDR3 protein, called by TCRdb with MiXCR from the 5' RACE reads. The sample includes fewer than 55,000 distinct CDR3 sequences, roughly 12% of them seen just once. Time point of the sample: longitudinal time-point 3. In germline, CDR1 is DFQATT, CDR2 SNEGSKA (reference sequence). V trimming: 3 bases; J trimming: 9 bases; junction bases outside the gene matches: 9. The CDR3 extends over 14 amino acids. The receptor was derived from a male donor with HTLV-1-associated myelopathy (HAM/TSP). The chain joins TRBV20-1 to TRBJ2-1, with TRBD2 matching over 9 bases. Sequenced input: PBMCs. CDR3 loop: CSASGSGGRIEQFF. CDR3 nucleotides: TGCAGTGCTAGCGGGAGCGGGGGGCGGATTGAGCAGTTCTTC.